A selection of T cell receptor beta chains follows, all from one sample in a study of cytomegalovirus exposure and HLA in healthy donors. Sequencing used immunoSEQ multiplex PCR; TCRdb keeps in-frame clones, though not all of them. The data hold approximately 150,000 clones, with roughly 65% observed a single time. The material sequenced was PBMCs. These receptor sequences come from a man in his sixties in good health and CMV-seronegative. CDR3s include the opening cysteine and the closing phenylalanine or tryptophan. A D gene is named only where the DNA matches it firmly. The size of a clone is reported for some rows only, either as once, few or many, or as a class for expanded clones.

CDR3 DNA: TGTGCCAGCAGCGGGGACAGCCATAATTCACCCCTCCACTTT
CDR3 protein: CASSGDSHNSPLHF
D gene: TRBD1
J gene: TRBJ1-6
V gene: TRBV9
clone size: .

CDR3 DNA: TGTGCCAGCAGTGACCGATCGACTAGCGGGGAGGGAGAGACCCAGTACTTC
CDR3 protein: CASSDRSTSGEGETQYF
D gene: TRBD2
J gene: TRBJ2-5
V gene: TRBV25-1
clone size: few

CDR3 DNA: TGCGCCAGCAGCTTGGTTGGGGGCGCGAGTACTGAAGCTTTCTTT
CDR3 protein: CASSLVGGASTEAFF
D gene: .
J gene: TRBJ1-1
V gene: TRBV5-1
clone size: .

CDR3 DNA: TGCGCCAGCAATCGGCGGGACAATGAGCAGTTCTTC
CDR3 protein: CASNRRDNEQFF
D gene: .
J gene: TRBJ2-1
V gene: TRBV5-1
clone size: .

CDR3 DNA: TGCAGCGGGTGGCACAGGGAACCTGGCGAGCAGTACTTC
CDR3 protein: CSGWHREPGEQYF
D gene: .
J gene: TRBJ2-7
V gene: TRBV29-1
clone size: .

CDR3 DNA: TGTGCCGGCCCGGCCCAGCGGAACACAGATACGCAGTATTTT
CDR3 protein: CAGPAQRNTDTQYF
D gene: .
J gene: TRBJ2-3
V gene: TRBV6-4
clone size: .

CDR3 DNA: TGTGCCAGTAGTTCCTTGGGAACTACAGGAGAGAACGAGCAGTACTTC
CDR3 protein: CASSSLGTTGENEQYF
D gene: .
J gene: TRBJ2-7
V gene: TRBV19
clone size: .

CDR3 DNA: TGTGCCTGGAGTAATGGGACAGGGGCAAACTTC
CDR3 protein: CAWSNGTGANF
D gene: TRBD1
J gene: TRBJ2-7
V gene: TRBV30
clone size: .

CDR3 DNA: TGTGCCAGCATCCCCTCGGGCACAGATACGCAGTATTTT
CDR3 protein: CASIPSGTDTQYF
D gene: .
J gene: TRBJ2-3
V gene: TRBV6-6
clone size: few

CDR3 DNA: TGTGCCAGCAGCCAAGAGATCCCATCATTAGCGGGAGTCACCGGGGAGCTGTTTTTT
CDR3 protein: CASSQEIPSLAGVTGELFF
D gene: TRBD2
J gene: TRBJ2-2
V gene: TRBV4-2
clone size: .

CDR3 DNA: TGTGCCAGCAGTTTTGCGGCTATGAACACTGAAGCTTTCTTT
CDR3 protein: CASSFAAMNTEAFF
D gene: .
J gene: TRBJ1-1
V gene: TRBV27
clone size: .

CDR3 DNA: TGTGCCAGCAGCTTAGTGGGAGTCGACGGCTACACCTTC
CDR3 protein: CASSLVGVDGYTF
D gene: .
J gene: TRBJ1-2
V gene: TRBV7-9
clone size: .

CDR3 DNA: TGTGCCAGCAGGGACAGGGGGGACCAGCCCCAGCATTTT
CDR3 protein: CASRDRGDQPQHF
D gene: TRBD1
J gene: TRBJ1-5
V gene: TRBV6-1
clone size: .

CDR3 DNA: TGTGCCAGCAGTTTGTTCTCAACAGGGATCTACGAGCAGTACTTC
CDR3 protein: CASSLFSTGIYEQYF
D gene: .
J gene: TRBJ2-7
V gene: TRBV28
clone size: .

CDR3 DNA: TGTGCCAGCAGCTTAGAACTTAACACTGAAGCTTTCTTT
CDR3 protein: CASSLELNTEAFF
D gene: .
J gene: TRBJ1-1
V gene: TRBV7-2
clone size: .

CDR3 DNA: TGTGCCAGCAGCTACCGACTAGCCCCCAATGAGCAGTTCTTC
CDR3 protein: CASSYRLAPNEQFF
D gene: TRBD2
J gene: TRBJ2-1
V gene: TRBV7-9
clone size: .

CDR3 DNA: TGTGCCAGCAGTTCAGACAGGAGCACAGATACGCAGTATTTT
CDR3 protein: CASSSDRSTDTQYF
D gene: .
J gene: TRBJ2-3
V gene: TRBV28
clone size: .

CDR3 DNA: TGTGCCAGCTCACCATTACCGAGGCACACTGAAGCTTTCTTT
CDR3 protein: CASSPLPRHTEAFF
D gene: .
J gene: TRBJ1-1
V gene: TRBV18
clone size: .

CDR3 DNA: TGTGCCAGCAGTGCTGGGACTAGCGGTATCTCCTACGAGCAGTACTTC
CDR3 protein: CASSAGTSGISYEQYF
D gene: TRBD2
J gene: TRBJ2-7
V gene: TRBV6-1
clone size: few

CDR3 DNA: TGCGCCAGCAGCCAAGGGCAGGAAGAGACCCAGTACTTC
CDR3 protein: CASSQGQEETQYF
D gene: .
J gene: TRBJ2-5
V gene: TRBV4-1
clone size: .

CDR3 DNA: TGTGCCAGTAGTCCCAGACAGAGGATAATAGGACAAGAGACCCAGTACTTC
CDR3 protein: CASSPRQRIIGQETQYF
D gene: .
J gene: TRBJ2-5
V gene: TRBV19
clone size: .

CDR3 DNA: TGTGCCAGCAGTGCAGGGACGGGACAGGACTCCTACAATGAGCAGTTCTTC
CDR3 protein: CASSAGTGQDSYNEQFF
D gene: TRBD1
J gene: TRBJ2-1
V gene: TRBV25-1
clone size: once

CDR3 DNA: TGTGCCAGTAGTGTCCGGACCGGGAAGGGCTACACCTTC
CDR3 protein: CASSVRTGKGYTF
D gene: .
J gene: TRBJ1-2
V gene: TRBV19
clone size: .

CDR3 DNA: TGTGCCAGCAGCTTGGGACAAACGAGCTCCTACAATGAGCAGTTCTTC
CDR3 protein: CASSLGQTSSYNEQFF
D gene: .
J gene: TRBJ2-1
V gene: TRBV5-4
clone size: .